Following are 18 T cell receptor beta chains from one sample sequenced in a study of blood T cells in healthy people across ages. PCR was performed a second time for roughly 6 to 12 cycles using a sample-barcoded 5' primer and a J-beta primer mix. TCRdb independently ran MiXCR on the 5' RACE reads; one entry per CDR3 protein. The table lists about 1 million distinct CDR3 sequences, roughly 45% of them singletons. The material sequenced was blood. Every receptor here comes from a woman aged 60-75 years in good health.

This clonotype occurred a few times. The V call is TRBV6-5, the J call TRBJ2-7, with 12 positions matching TRBD2. The V and J ends lost 6 bases and 6 bases, in that order; junction bases with no gene match: 6. Germline loops: CDR1 MNHEY, CDR2 SVGAGI. The CDR3 spans 14 residues. CDR3 residues: CASRLTSGSFEQYF. The CDR3 DNA reads as TGTGCCAGCAGACTGACTAGCGGGAGTTTCGAGCAGTACTTC.

The V gene is TRBV27, the J gene TRBJ2-7, with TRBD1 matching 7 bases. Germline trimming cut 2 bases from V and 3 bases from J; bases unmatched to any gene: 10. Germline V lookup: CDR1 MNHEY, CDR2 SMNVEV (reference sequence). CDR3 length: 16 residues. The CDR3, as DNA: TGTGCCAGCAGTTTAAGCCAGGGGGAGTTTAGCTACGAGCAGTACTTC. Translation gives CASSLSQGEFSYEQYF.

V is TRBV12-3 or TRBV12-4 and J is TRBJ2-1, with 10 bases identical to TRBD2. The DNA end is more similar to TRBJ2-7, so the J call may be wrong. CDR3 length: 16 amino acids. CDR3 coding DNA: TGTGCCAGCAGTTTAGGAGAACTAGCGGGACACGATGAGCAGTACTTC. Residues: CASSLGELAGHDEQYF.

This clonotype was picked up a small number of times. V usage is TRBV15 and J usage is TRBJ2-4, with D perhaps matching TRBD2 (6 bases). The CDR3 totals 15 residues. Deletions cut 8 bases from V and 3 bases from J, with 17 bases between. Germline assignment: CDR1 LNHNV and CDR2 YYDKDF (reference sequence). This chain's CDR3 is CATEGGRLGKNIQYF. In DNA form, the CDR3 reads TGTGCCACCGAGGGTGGGAGGTTGGGCAAAAACATTCAGTACTTC.

The gene calls are TRBV5-1 and TRBJ2-7; TRBD2 matches 10 bases. This CDR3 contains 16 residues. In germline, CDR1 is SGHRS, CDR2 YFSETQ. Germline trimming cut 3 bases from V and 3 bases from J; bases unmatched to any gene: 9. CDR3 in amino acids: CASSWSLRTSGYEQYF. In nucleotides, the CDR3 is TGCGCCAGCAGCTGGAGTCTGAGGACTAGCGGCTACGAGCAGTACTTC.

This clonotype was found many times. The chain joins TRBV29-1 to TRBJ2-5; possibly TRBD1 for D (5 bases). The germline V gene has CDR1 SQVTM and CDR2 ANQGSEA. V gave up 5 bases and J gave up 5 bases, with 15 bases separating them. The CDR3 covers 13 residues. The CDR3 protein is CSVRTSKRETQYF. The CDR3 region has the DNA TGCAGCGTTCGGACAAGTAAGAGGGAGACCCAGTACTTC.

This chain uses TRBV5-1 with TRBJ2-4; 10 nucleotides align to TRBD1. The length of the CDR3 is 20 residues. Germline trimming cut 4 bases from V and 8 bases from J; bases unmatched to any gene: 24. Germline V gives CDR1 SGHRS, CDR2 YFSETQ. CDR3 bases: TGCGCCAGCAGCAGGCTCCCGGGACAGGGGTTGAGCAATAACGGGGACATTCAGTACTTC. Residues: CASSRLPGQGLSNNGDIQYF.

The J gene is TRBJ2-7, the V gene TRBV5-1; 7 bases agree with TRBD2. The V gene end was trimmed by 4 bases and the J gene end by 1 base; junction bases not matched to a gene: 8. The germline gives CDR1 SGHRS, CDR2 YFSETQ. The CDR3 runs to 15 residues. DNA of the CDR3: TGCGCCAGCAGCCCCGCGGCGGGAGTTTCCTACGAGCAGTACTTC. Amino acids: CASSPAAGVSYEQYF.

The sample holds a few counts of this clonotype. The J gene is TRBJ2-3, the V gene TRBV7-9; D not certain. Germline CDR1 reads SEHNR; CDR2 reads FQNEAQ (reference sequence). V lost 6 bases and J 2 bases, leaving 15 bases between the germline ends. The CDR3 has 15 residues. CDR3 DNA: TGTGCCAGCAGTCCTCCGGGCAGACTCACAGATACGCAGTATTTT. Protein: CASSPPGRLTDTQYF.

This clonotype was seen a few times. The rearrangement uses TRBV10-3 and TRBJ2-3; unclear D gene. The germline V gene encodes CDR1 ENHRY and CDR2 SYGVKD. This CDR3 region has 12 residues. V was clipped by 6 bases and J by 0 bases, with 4 bases between them. Written as DNA, the CDR3 is TGTGCCATCAGGGACAGCACAGATACGCAGTATTTT. It encodes CAIRDSTDTQYF.

J is TRBJ2-7 and V is TRBV9; TRBD2 agrees at 10 bases. The V segment lost 4 bases and the J segment 2 bases; nucleotides outside the gene matches: 6. The CDR3 extends over 15 amino acids. The germline gives CDR1 SGDLS, CDR2 YYNGEE. CDR3 in amino acids: CASSYGLADTYEQYF. The CDR3, as DNA: TGTGCCAGCAGCTATGGACTAGCGGACACCTACGAGCAGTACTTC.

This chain connects TRBV12-5 to TRBJ2-5, with D perhaps assigned TRBD1 or TRBD2 (5 bases each). The CDR3 has 13 residues. Trimming removed 4 bases at V and 3 bases at J, with 9 bases between. Germline V gene data show CDR1 as LGHNT and CDR2 as FRNRAP. For the CDR3, the DNA is TGTGCTAGTGGTTGGGACCTGGAAGAGACCCAGTACTTC. It codes for CASGWDLEETQYF.

This chain connects TRBV5-6 to TRBJ2-3, with D possibly TRBD2 on 5 matching bases. The germline CDR1 and CDR2 sequences are SGHDT and YYEEEE. The CDR3 sequence is 12 residues long. V shed 7 bases and J shed 8 bases, with 14 bases lying between them. CDR3 amino acids: CASGLAGFTQYF. The CDR3 DNA sequence: TGTGCCAGCGGGCTAGCCGGTTTTACGCAGTATTTT. Full variable domain (missing parts from reference TRBV5-6 and TRBJ2-3): DAGVTQSPTHLIKTRGQQVTLRCSPKSGHDTVSWYQQALGQGPQFIFQYYEEEERQRGNFPDRFSGHQFPNYSSELNVNALLLGDSALYLCASGLAGFTQYFGPGTRLTVL.

This chain connects TRBV13 to TRBJ2-7, with D tentatively TRBD2 (5 bases). This CDR3 is 12 amino acids long. The V gene lost 3 bases and the J gene lost 12 bases, with 15 bases spanning the gap. Germline V lookup: CDR1 PRHDT, CDR2 FYEKMQ (reference sequence). CDR3 sequence reads: CASSLGGSKWYF. CDR3 nucleotide sequence: TGTGCCAGCAGCTTGGGCGGGTCAAAGTGGTACTTC.

This clonotype was observed many times. This chain joins TRBV7-9 and TRBJ2-1; 9 positions agree with TRBD2. Per germline, CDR1 SEHNR and CDR2 FQNEAQ (reference sequence). The J segment lost 1 base and the V segment lost 4 bases, leaving 2 bases of the junction unmatched. The CDR3 is 15 residues long. Here the CDR3 DNA reads TGTGCCAGCAGCTCCACTAGCGGGTCCTACAATGAGCAGTTCTTC. It encodes CASSSTSGSYNEQFF.

This clonotype was picked up one time. The chain joins TRBV12-3 or TRBV12-4 to TRBJ2-3, with 8 bases lining up with TRBD1. V shed 5 bases, J shed 0 bases, and the junction held 13 bases outside the gene matches. The CDR3 spans 18 residues. This CDR3 reads CASSVSRDRSRSTDTQYF. DNA of the CDR3: TGTGCCAGCAGTGTGTCCCGGGACAGGAGCCGGAGCACAGATACGCAGTATTTT.

The rearrangement uses TRBV7-9 and TRBJ2-5; D perhaps matches TRBD2 (6 bases). CDR1 and CDR2 (germline): SEHNR, FQNEAQ (reference sequence). Trimming removed 3 bases from V and 5 bases from J, with 10 bases in between. This CDR3 has 13 amino acids. The CDR3 loop reads CASSLGEVETQYF. CDR3 in DNA: TGTGCCAGCAGCTTGGGGGAGGTGGAGACCCAGTACTTC.

The chain joins TRBV5-1 to TRBJ1-2; the D gene is possibly TRBD1 (6 bases). The CDR3 is made up of 16 amino acids. The germline CDR1 and CDR2 sequences are SGHRS and YFSETQ. Trimming removed 0 bases at V and 6 bases at J, with 18 bases between. CDR3 sequence (DNA): TGCGCCAGCAGCTTGGCCGGCGCAGGGGCGAACGATGGCTACACCTTC. This codes for CASSLAGAGANDGYTF. Together with reference TRBV5-1 and TRBJ1-2, the CDR3 gives the full variable domain: KAGVTQTPRYLIKTRGQQVTLSCSPISGHRSVSWYQQTPGQGLQFLFEYFSETQRNKGNFPGRFSGRQFSNSRSEMNVSTLELGDSALYLCASSLAGAGANDGYTFGSGTRLTVV.